The 15 T cell receptor beta chains reported below all come from one sample, sequenced in a study of regulatory T cells in long-lasting Graves disease. Time point denoted: newly diagnosed GD, antithyroid drugs for less than 3 months. Construction of the TCR library relied on RNA isolated from PBMCs. Researchers made TCR beta libraries by using iRepertoire HTBI primers and running Arm-PCR on CDR3 regions. TCRdb re-analysed the multiplex PCR reads in MiXCR, keeping a single row per CDR3 protein. The sample has some 490,000 distinct CDR3 sequences; approximately 12% are singletons. These data also formed part of another study, on T cells in Graves' hyperthyroidism and ophthalmopathy.

Material: peripheral blood mononuclear cells (PBMCs), obtained at new diagnosis, from a patient treated with antithyroid drugs. The receptors were sampled from a woman in her twenties or thirties with Graves disease.

This clonotype was seen ten or more times. V usage is TRBV6-7 and J usage is TRBJ2-1; tentative D call: TRBD2 (6 bases). TRBV6-7 is assigned to the ORF class and has an uncertain function. There are 15 residues in the CDR3. V shed 9 bases and J shed 3 bases, with 18 bases lying between them. CDR3: CARTPGTPYYNEQFF. The CDR3 bases are TGTGCCAGGACCCCGGGGACTCCATACTACAATGAGCAGTTCTTC.

This clonotype was found many times. This chain links TRBV11-2 with TRBJ1-1; weak D call: TRBD1 (6 bases). V was pared by 5 bases and J by 4 bases, with 17 bases between. Germline V lookup: CDR1 SGHAT, CDR2 FQNNGV. CDR3 length: 15 residues. CDR3 sequence: CASSLTGSGVTEAFF. The CDR3 nucleotides are TGTGCCAGCAGCCTAACAGGGTCAGGGGTCACTGAAGCTTTCTTT.

This clonotype was picked up many times. The V and J genes are TRBV5-5 and TRBJ2-5, with 8 bases fitting TRBD2. V was pared by 1 base and J by 2 bases, with 10 bases of the junction left unmatched. The germline V gene encodes CDR1 SGHKS and CDR2 YYEKEE (reference sequence). This CDR3 contains 17 residues. DNA of the CDR3: TGTGCCAGCAGCTTGTTTCCTAGCGGGCCCCTACAAGAGACCCAGTACTTC. Translated, it gives CASSLFPSGPLQETQYF.

For this clonotype: This may arise from a read error, as a much more abundant clone is one base away. The CDR3 does not close with the conserved phenylalanine or tryptophan, likely indicating a read error. This chain uses TRBV20-1 with TRBJ2-5, with 9 bases identical to TRBD2. The CDR3 covers 13 residues. Trimming removed 7 bases from V and 3 bases from J; junction bases left unmatched: 6. Germline lookup yields CDR1 DFQATT and CDR2 SNEGSKA (reference sequence). CDR3 protein: CSEGSSGEETQYV. As DNA, the CDR3 is TGCAGTGAAGGGTCTAGCGGGGAAGAGACCCAGTACGTC.

This clonotype has at least ten counts. CDR3 in DNA: TGCAGTGCCGGACAGGGGCAACACAATGAGCAGTTCTTC. Translating it yields CSAGQGQHNEQFF. The genes are TRBV20-1 and TRBJ2-1; 9 positions agree with TRBD1. Trimming cost V 6 bases and J 5 bases; bases outside gene matches: 5. The germline CDR1 and CDR2 sequences are DFQATT and SNEGSKA (reference sequence). The CDR3 consists of 13 residues.

Note on this clonotype: Since a much larger clone is just one base distant, this may be a read error. The V gene is TRBV9, the J gene TRBJ2-5, with 7 bases identical to TRBD2. V gave up 0 bases and J gave up 5 bases; unmatched junction bases: 10. The CDR3 length is 16 residues. Looked up from germline, CDR1 is SGDLS and CDR2 is YYNGEE. The CDR3 DNA reads TGTGCCAGCAGCGTAGGTCATGCGGGAGTCTGGGAGACCCAGTACTTC. Translation gives CASSVGHAGVWETQYF.

Of note for this clonotype: Since the CDR3 does not end with the conserved phenylalanine or tryptophan, this likely comes from a read error. The chain combines TRBV3-1 with TRBJ2-1; D not certain. The CDR3 runs 11 residues. Germline V gives CDR1 LGHDT, CDR2 YNNKEL (reference sequence). DNA for the CDR3: TGTGTCAGCAGCCTGTACAATGAGCAGTTCGTC. This encodes CVSSLYNEQFV.

This clonotype appeared many times. The chain has TRBV28 and TRBJ2-1, with a weak D call TRBD2 (7 bases). The CDR3 runs 14 residues. Germline loops: CDR1 MDHEN, CDR2 SYDVKM. The V gene lost 5 bases and the J gene lost 7 bases, with 15 bases spanning the gap. The CDR3 bases are TGTGCCAGCAGTACCGCGGGGGCTATGAATGAGCAGTTCTTC. Amino acid sequence: CASSTAGAMNEQFF. Supplemented by reference TRBV28 and TRBJ2-1, the full variable domain reads DVKVTQSSRYLVKRTGEKVFLECVQDMDHENMFWYRQDPGLGLRLIYFSYDVKMKEKGDIPEGYSVSREKKERFSLILESASTNQTSMYLCASSTAGAMNEQFFGPGTRLTVL.

Regarding this clonotype: The conserved phenylalanine or tryptophan is not found at the CDR3 terminus, so this likely reflects a read error. Because the CDR3's place on the DNA is in doubt, the DNA is left out and the CDR3 is given as listed by TCRdb. The V call is TRBV6-1, the J call TRBJ2-7; the table's D call of TRBD2 was not tested on the DNA. Both ends counted, the CDR3 spans 9 residues. Germline-derived CDR1 and CDR2 are MNHNS and SASEGT. CDR3: CASTKLGAG.

The sample holds many counts of this clonotype. One end of the junction fails to match germline, which may point to a read error. V is TRBV28 and J is TRBJ1-2; weak D call: TRBD1 (5 bases). The CDR3 covers 11 residues. Germline V lookup: CDR1 MDHEN, CDR2 SYDVKM. CDR3 nucleotide sequence: TGTGCCAGCGGGACTTCCCGATCGCCCCCTTTC. Translated: CASGTSRSPPF.

Note on this clonotype: A far larger clone is only one base removed, so a read error is likely. The gene calls are TRBV6-2 or TRBV6-3 and TRBJ1-6, with 9 bases aligning to TRBD1. The J segment lost 4 bases and the V segment lost 5 bases, leaving 18 bases of the junction unmatched. The germline V gene has CDR1 MNHEY and CDR2 SVGEGT. The CDR3 is 20 residues long. CDR3 residues: CASSGHKILGDREYNSPLHF. CDR3 DNA: TGTGCCAGCAGTGGCCACAAGATTCTGGGGGACAGGGAATATAATTCACCCCTCCACTTT.

The rearrangement joins TRBV30 to TRBJ2-1; tentative D call: TRBD1 (6 bases). Germline-derived CDR1 and CDR2 are GTSNPN and SVGIG (reference sequence). The CDR3 has 16 amino acids. V shed 1 base and J shed 2 bases, with 15 bases lying between them. CDR3 loop: CAWSGHRVVPYNEQFF. Here the CDR3 DNA reads TGTGCCTGGAGTGGACACAGGGTAGTCCCCTACAATGAGCAGTTCTTC.

This clonotype has just a few counts. The V gene is TRBV7-9, the J gene TRBJ2-1; 11 bases match TRBD2. V gave up 4 bases and J gave up 3 bases; unmatched junction bases: 14. The CDR3 spans 19 residues. Germline loops: CDR1 SEHNR, CDR2 FQNEAQ (reference sequence). The CDR3 nucleotides read TGTGCCAGCAGCTCCCTAAATAGACTAGCGGGATCCGTCTACAATGAGCAGTTCTTC. Translated, it gives CASSSLNRLAGSVYNEQFF.

This chain joins TRBV7-8 and TRBJ2-5; D perhaps matches TRBD1 (6 bases). This CDR3 contains 15 residues. Between the trimmed V and J ends, which lost 3 bases and 2 bases, there was a span of 13 bases. In germline, CDR1 is SGHVS, CDR2 FQNEAQ. CDR3 DNA sequence: TGTGCCAGCAGCTTGGGGGCGACAGTTCAAGAGACCCAGTACTTC. This sequence encodes CASSLGATVQETQYF.

This clonotype occurred many times. The chain uses TRBV30 and TRBJ1-1, with a weak D call TRBD1 (5 bases). The V gene's germline CDR1 is GTSNPN and CDR2 SVGIG (reference sequence). V lost 5 bases and J 1 base, leaving 14 bases between the germline ends. The CDR3 is 14 residues long. The DNA for the CDR3 is TGTGCCTGGGTGGGGGACGGTGGGAACACTGAAGCTTTCTTT. It is translated as CAWVGDGGNTEAFF.